The 26 T cell receptor beta chains given below trace back to one sample, sequenced in a study of shared clonotypes between healthy human individuals. The method was immunoSEQ multiplex PCR; TCRdb's version includes in-frame clones alone and lacks a portion of them. The sample holds over a million clones, 75% to 80% seen once. Source material: memory CD4+ T cells from PBMCs. The sample's subset: CD45RA-negative fraction. Receptors originate from a man aged 18 to 29 in good health. Some clones in this sample may be carry-over from other donors' samples.

This chain connects TRBV19 to TRBJ1-2; D ambiguous. Germline assignment: CDR1 LNHDA and CDR2 SQIVND (reference sequence). The CDR3 covers 13 residues. Trimming removed 7 bases at V and 8 bases at J, with 17 bases between. The CDR3 nucleotides read TGTGCCAGTACCGGTCGGACGGGCCGCGGCTACACCTTC. Encoded protein: CASTGRTGRGYTF.

The V and J genes are TRBV30 and TRBJ1-4; D ambiguous. CDR1 and CDR2 from the germline V gene are GTSNPN and SVGIG (reference sequence). The CDR3 spans 17 residues. V was cut by 0 bases and J by 0 bases, with 14 bases left in between. The CDR3 DNA reads TGTGCCTGGAGTGTTAACAGTGGCCATGCAACTAATGAAAAACTGTTTTTT. It codes for CAWSVNSGHATNEKLFF.

Remarks on this clone: Other DNA sequences in the same sample also yield this CDR3. V is TRBV5-1 and J is TRBJ2-2, with D hard to call. The CDR3 is made up of 13 amino acids. CDR1 and CDR2 (germline): SGHRS, YFSETQ. V was trimmed by 5 bases and J by 6 bases, leaving 11 bases between them. The CDR3 region has the DNA TGCGCCAGCAGTCTCCTCGGTCCCGGGGAGCTGTTTTTT. Translating gives CASSLLGPGELFF. Variable domain in full (rest from reference TRBV5-1 and TRBJ2-2): KAGVTQTPRYLIKTRGQQVTLSCSPISGHRSVSWYQQTPGQGLQFLFEYFSETQRNKGNFPGRFSGRQFSNSRSEMNVSTLELGDSALYLCASSLLGPGELFFGEGSRLTVL.

The rearrangement links TRBV29-1 to TRBJ2-3; D ambiguous. Deletions cut 1 base from V and 2 bases from J, with 10 bases between. Germline values: CDR1 SQVTM, CDR2 ANQGSEA. The CDR3 extends over 14 amino acids. The DNA of the CDR3 is TGCAGCGTTGAAGTAGCAGGATCCACAGATACGCAGTATTTT. This gives the protein CSVEVAGSTDTQYF.

This clone was counted a few times. One base away lies a much larger clone, so this may be a sequencing read error. Other DNA sequences of this sample code for an identical CDR3. The rearrangement joins TRBV15 to TRBJ1-1; the D is unclear. Germline V gene lookup returns CDR1 LNHNV and CDR2 YYDKDF (reference sequence). The CDR3 extends over 13 amino acids. V was pared by 0 bases and J by 0 bases, with 2 bases between. The CDR3 bases are TGTGCCACCAGCAGAGAGGTGAACACTGAAGCTTTCTTT. Its protein product is CATSREVNTEAFF.

J is TRBJ2-3 and V is TRBV19; the D gene could be TRBD1 or TRBD2 (6 bases each). V was cut by 6 bases and J by 1 base, with 17 bases left in between. This CDR3 region has 16 residues. CDR1 LNHDA and CDR2 SQIVND come from the germline V gene (reference sequence). CDR3 sequence reads: CASRTSGGRGTDTQYF. The CDR3, as DNA: TGTGCCAGTAGGACATCCGGGGGCAGAGGCACAGATACGCAGTATTTT.

V is TRBV19 and J is TRBJ2-1, with unresolved D. V lost 4 bases to trimming and J lost 4 bases, with 11 bases between them. This CDR3 has 14 residues. Germline values: CDR1 LNHDA, CDR2 SQIVND (reference sequence). The CDR3 reads CASSTRWAYNEQFF. Written as DNA, the CDR3 is TGTGCCAGTAGTACGCGTTGGGCTTACAATGAGCAGTTCTTC.

V is TRBV19 and J is TRBJ2-7; D unclear. The germline CDR1 and CDR2 sequences are LNHDA and SQIVND (reference sequence). V was shortened by 8 bases and J by 0 bases, with 11 bases between the two germline ends. There are 13 residues in the CDR3. The CDR3 DNA reads TGTGCCAGTGCCCCCTCTCCCTCCTACGAGCAGTACTTC. Its protein is CASAPSPSYEQYF.

The chain recombines TRBV5-1 with TRBJ2-7, with D perhaps assigned TRBD1 or TRBD2 (6 bases each). Trimming left V 4 bases short and J 0 bases short, with 20 bases between. Per the germline V gene, CDR1 is SGHRS and CDR2 is YFSETQ. The CDR3 sequence is 17 residues long. CDR3 sequence: CASSPQGLALGSYEQYF. In DNA form, the CDR3 reads TGCGCCAGCAGCCCACAGGGCCTAGCGCTTGGCTCCTACGAGCAGTACTTC.

The rearrangement joins TRBV6-1 to TRBJ2-5; D is unclear. This CDR3 is built from 11 residues. V gave up 6 bases and J gave up 1 base, with 3 bases separating them. Per germline, CDR1 MNHNS and CDR2 SASEGT. CDR3 loop: CASRGQETQYF. Written as DNA, the CDR3 is TGTGCCAGCAGGGGCCAAGAGACCCAGTACTTC.

The V gene is TRBV7-8, the J gene TRBJ1-6; D unresolved. This CDR3 has 14 residues. V lost 6 bases and J 11 bases, leaving 17 bases between the germline ends. Germline-derived CDR1 and CDR2 are SGHVS and FQNEAQ. The CDR3 spells CASSLTQDLTPLHF. CDR3 DNA sequence: TGTGCCAGCAGTCTGACCCAGGACCTGACACCCCTCCACTTT.

The DNA of the CDR3 is TGTGCCATCAGTGAGTCTAGGCAGGAGTATGGCTACACCTTC. This encodes CAISESRQEYGYTF. This chain uses TRBV10-3 with TRBJ1-2; D is undetermined. CDR3 length: 14 amino acids. V lost 0 bases and J lost 5, with 10 bases in between. Germline assignment: CDR1 ENHRY and CDR2 SYGVKD.

This clone was seen a few times. The chain combines TRBV9 with TRBJ2-1; D may be TRBD1 (6 bases). There are 17 residues in the CDR3. Per the germline V gene, CDR1 is SGDLS and CDR2 is YYNGEE. The V end was cut by 3 bases, the J end by 0 bases, with 16 bases between. The CDR3 nucleotides read TGTGCCAGCAGCGCCCGGACAGTCGTAACCTCCTACAATGAGCAGTTCTTC. Translation: CASSARTVVTSYNEQFF. Filled out from reference TRBV9 and TRBJ2-1, the complete variable domain reads DSGVTQTPKHLITATGQRVTLRCSPRSGDLSVYWYQQSLDQGLQFLIQYYNGEERAKGNILERFSAQQFPDLHSELNLSSLELGDSALYFCASSARTVVTSYNEQFFGPGTRLTVL.

The chain joins TRBV30 to TRBJ1-2, with TRBD1 as a possible D gene (5 bases). From germline, CDR1 is GTSNPN and CDR2 SVGIG (reference sequence). The CDR3 sequence is 21 residues long. V was pared by 3 bases and J by 6 bases, with 38 bases between. CDR3 nucleotide sequence: TGTGCCTGGAGACACCAAGGGACCCCTGGAGCCACCCCGGGCAGTCGGGATGGCTACACCTTC. Translation gives CAWRHQGTPGATPGSRDGYTF.

This rearrangement joins TRBV5-1 to TRBJ1-1, with 8 positions matching TRBD1. This CDR3 is 14 amino acids long. Germline lookup yields CDR1 SGHRS and CDR2 YFSETQ. Trimming at V came to 6 bases and at J to 4 bases, leaving 8 bases not matched to a gene. CDR3 sequence reads: CASTLGTGGTEAFF. CDR3 coding DNA: TGCGCCAGCACCCTAGGGACAGGCGGCACTGAAGCTTTCTTT.

Concerning this clone: Other DNA sequences in this specimen translate into the identical CDR3. The CDR3 DNA reads TGTGCCTGGGCTCTTGATGGGGGAGCTATTGGAGAGACCCAGTACTTC. It encodes CAWALDGGAIGETQYF. This chain connects TRBV30 to TRBJ2-5; D could derive from TRBD1 or TRBD2 (5 bases each). Germline V CDR1 and CDR2: GTSNPN, SVGIG (reference sequence). The CDR3 runs to 16 residues. Trimming pared 5 bases from V and 4 bases from J, leaving 23 bases between.

This clone was counted a single time. This chain uses TRBV6-5 with TRBJ2-7; D is undetermined. With 0 bases removed from V and 5 bases from J, the gap between germline ends came to 14 bases. The CDR3 has 15 residues. Germline CDR1 MNHEY, CDR2 SVGAGI. The CDR3 protein is CASSYSLRPTHEQYF. CDR3 in DNA: TGTGCCAGCAGTTACTCGTTGCGCCCCACACACGAGCAGTACTTC.

The gene calls are TRBV7-9 and TRBJ1-1; D gene unclear. Germline V gives CDR1 SEHNR, CDR2 FQNEAQ (reference sequence). Trimming cost V 3 bases and J 1 base, with 6 bases left between them. The CDR3 covers 13 residues. The CDR3 DNA reads as TGTGCCAGCAGCTTGGACTCGAACACTGAAGCTTTCTTT. As protein: CASSLDSNTEAFF. The complete variable domain, with remaining parts taken from reference TRBV7-9 and TRBJ1-1, reads DTGVSQNPRHKITKRGQNVTFRCDPISEHNRLYWYRQTLGQGPEFLTYFQNEAQLEKSRLLSDRFSAERPKGSFSTLEIQRTEQGDSAMYLCASSLDSNTEAFFGQGTRLTVV.

V and J are TRBV5-1 and TRBJ2-2; perhaps TRBD2 as D (6 bases). The germline V gene encodes CDR1 SGHRS and CDR2 YFSETQ. V was pared by 3 bases and J by 3 bases, with 15 bases between. The CDR3 covers 16 residues. Written as DNA, the CDR3 is TGCGCCAGCAGCTGGGTCCGGGGGTCGGACACCGGGGAGCTGTTTTTT. Translated: CASSWVRGSDTGELFF.

The V gene is TRBV6-1, the J gene TRBJ2-4, with unresolved D. Germline CDR1 MNHNS, CDR2 SASEGT. V was trimmed by 1 base and J by 6 bases, leaving 13 bases between them. The CDR3 has 15 residues. CDR3: CASSEEGSRLNIQYF. For the CDR3, the DNA is TGTGCCAGCAGTGAAGAAGGCAGCCGATTAAACATTCAGTACTTC.

J is TRBJ2-5 and V is TRBV5-4, with 8 bases lining up with TRBD1. This CDR3 is built from 15 residues. V shed 2 bases, J shed 2 bases, and the junction held 5 bases outside the gene matches. The germline V gene encodes CDR1 SGHNT and CDR2 YYREEE (reference sequence). CDR3 nucleotide sequence: TGTGCCAGCAGCTTAGGACAGGGTTGGCAAGAGACCCAGTACTTC. It specifies CASSLGQGWQETQYF.

The rearrangement links TRBV19 to TRBJ2-2; TRBD2 agrees at 11 bases. The CDR3 contains 15 residues. CDR1 is LNHDA, CDR2 SQIVND, per germline (reference sequence). With V trimmed by 6 bases and J by 3 bases, 3 bases remained unmatched. DNA of the CDR3: TGTGCCAGTAGGGGACTAGCGGCGGACACCGGGGAGCTGTTTTTT. Translation gives CASRGLAADTGELFF.

In this sample, this clone turned up a few times. V gene TRBV7-3 combines with J gene TRBJ2-1; 7 bases align to TRBD2. The CDR3 totals 16 residues. CDR1 is SGHTA and CDR2 is FQGTGA in the germline V gene. V shed 5 bases, J shed 7 bases, and the junction held 14 bases outside the gene matches. Here the CDR3 reads CASSRFGRAYLNEQFF. The DNA for the CDR3 is TGTGCCAGCAGCAGATTTGGGAGGGCCTATTTAAATGAGCAGTTCTTC.

This clone was picked up a small number of times. J is TRBJ1-2 and V is TRBV20-1; perhaps TRBD1 as D (6 bases). Germline V gene sequence: CDR1 DFQATT, CDR2 SNEGSKA (reference sequence). The CDR3 spans 10 residues. V was trimmed by 5 bases and J by 9 bases, leaving 10 bases between them. The CDR3 region is CSAGDRRYTF. In DNA, the CDR3 is TGCAGTGCTGGCGACAGGCGCTACACCTTC.

This clone turned up a few times. The J gene is TRBJ1-2, the V gene TRBV19; 9 bases agree with TRBD1. The CDR3 is made up of 14 amino acids. Germline V gene lookup returns CDR1 LNHDA and CDR2 SQIVND (reference sequence). V dropped 5 bases and J dropped 5; count of bases not matched to a gene: 6. CDR3 sequence reads: CASSVPGQGYGYTF. CDR3 in DNA: TGTGCCAGTAGTGTACCGGGACAGGGATATGGCTACACCTTC. The whole variable domain, filled in from reference TRBV19 and TRBJ1-2, reads DGGITQSPKYLFRKEGQNVTLSCEQNLNHDAMYWYRQDPGQGLRLIYYSQIVNDFQKGDIAEGYSVSREKKESFPLTVTSAQKNPTAFYLCASSVPGQGYGYTFGSGTRLTVV.

Comment on this clone: This sample includes further DNA sequences coding for the same CDR3. J is TRBJ2-7 and V is TRBV27, with TRBD1 matching 7 bases. V lost 3 bases to trimming and J lost 3 bases; unmatched junction nucleotides: 2. The CDR3 covers 13 residues. Germline lookup yields CDR1 MNHEY and CDR2 SMNVEV (reference sequence). The CDR3 nucleotides read TGTGCCAGCAGTTTGGGACAGTACTACGAGCAGTACTTC. This codes for CASSLGQYYEQYF.